The 8 T cell receptor beta chains below all came from one sample that was sequenced in a study of cytotoxic CD8 clonotypes in ibrutinib-treated CLL. Assay used: immunoSEQ multiplex PCR; TCRdb lists only in-frame clones, some missing. The sample contains approximately 30,000 clones, more than 60% of which appear only once. The source material was PBMCs, sampled after 24 months of ibrutinib treatment. The receptor set was obtained from a human donor with chronic lymphocytic leukemia.

The chain employs TRBV5-1 and TRBJ1-1, with D hard to call. The CDR3 is 13 amino acids. Trimming pared 4 bases from V and 3 bases from J, leaving 10 bases between. CDR1 is SGHRS, CDR2 YFSETQ, per germline. The DNA for the CDR3 is TGCGCCAGCAGCCCCGTCCCCGACACTGAAGCTTTCTTT. Translating it yields CASSPVPDTEAFF.

This clone was observed a handful of times. The chain joins TRBV4-2 to TRBJ1-3; no firm D call. The CDR3 consists of 16 residues. Germline CDR1 LGHNA, CDR2 YNFKEQ. The ends were cut back, 0 bases at V and 3 bases at J, with 12 bases in the middle. In DNA, the CDR3 is TGTGCCAGCAGCCAAGATAGGGCGGATTTTGGAAACACCATATATTTT. Encoded protein: CASSQDRADFGNTIYF.

The table lists this clone with a few counts. V is TRBV4-2 and J is TRBJ2-1; D remains ambiguous. Looked up from germline, CDR1 is LGHNA and CDR2 is YNFKEQ. The CDR3 covers 12 residues. V was pared by 3 bases and J by 4 bases, with 4 bases between. The CDR3 region is CASSQAYNEQFF. In DNA form, the CDR3 reads TGTGCCAGCAGCCAGGCATACAATGAGCAGTTCTTC.

This chain links TRBV13 with TRBJ2-1; 7 bases align to TRBD2. The V segment lost 5 bases and the J segment 2 bases; nucleotides outside the gene matches: 15. Germline V lookup: CDR1 PRHDT, CDR2 FYEKMQ (reference sequence). CDR3 length: 18 amino acids. CDR3 loop: CASSPSRSGARAYNEQFF. The CDR3 bases are TGTGCCAGCAGCCCATCGCGAAGCGGGGCTAGGGCCTACAATGAGCAGTTCTTC. The whole variable domain, remainder taken from reference TRBV13 and TRBJ2-1, is AAGVIQSPRHLIKEKRETATLKCYPIPRHDTVYWYQQGPGQDPQFLISFYEKMQSDKGSIPDRFSAQQFSDYHSELNMSSLELGDSALYFCASSPSRSGARAYNEQFFGPGTRLTVL.

The genes are TRBV5-1 and TRBJ2-7; no clear D gene. CDR3 length equals 16 residues. The V end was cut by 4 bases, the J end by 4 bases, with 21 bases between. Germline loops: CDR1 SGHRS, CDR2 YFSETQ. CDR3 DNA sequence: TGCGCCAGCAGCCCGGAAAGTGGCGGATCTTGGTACGAGCAGTACTTC. Protein product: CASSPESGGSWYEQYF.

This clone was found once. J is TRBJ1-6 and V is TRBV27, with a tentative D call TRBD1 (6 bases). The germline CDR1 and CDR2 sequences are MNHEY and SMNVEV (reference sequence). Trimming left V 0 bases short and J 6 bases short, with 12 bases between. The CDR3 spans 16 residues. The CDR3 loop reads CASSLSYTGFNSPLHF. The CDR3 region has the DNA TGTGCCAGCAGTTTATCTTACACAGGGTTTAATTCACCCCTCCACTTT.

This sequence joins TRBV30 and TRBJ1-4; the D gene is possibly TRBD1 (5 bases). The germline gives CDR1 GTSNPN, CDR2 SVGIG (reference sequence). V was pared by 2 bases and J by 0 bases, with 13 bases between. The CDR3 consists of 16 residues. This CDR3 is CAWSYGGTATNEKLFF. In DNA form, the CDR3 reads TGTGCCTGGAGTTACGGGGGAACTGCAACTAATGAAAAACTGTTTTTT.

This clone has more than one count but fewer than ten. The rearrangement links TRBV6-5 to TRBJ1-5, with D perhaps TRBD1 (5 bases). Germline lookup yields CDR1 MNHEY and CDR2 SVGAGI. The CDR3 is made up of 13 amino acids. Trimming cost V 4 bases and J 6 bases, with 10 bases left between them. This CDR3 is CASSSLDTQPQHF. The CDR3 coding sequence is TGTGCCAGCAGTTCACTGGACACTCAGCCCCAGCATTTT.